Shown below are 11 T cell receptor beta chains from a single sample sequenced in a study of blood T cell repertoires in COVID-19. This table comes from immunoSEQ multiplex PCR, and its TCRdb copy is limited to in-frame clones, with some not included. Of about 56,000 clones in the sample, around four fifths were seen once. What was sequenced was peripheral blood. The receptors here all came from a woman older than 75 with acute or convalescent COVID-19.

The gene calls are TRBV19 and TRBJ1-5; D may be TRBD1 (6 bases). The CDR3 consists of 19 residues. V was clipped by 7 bases and J by 0 bases, with 25 bases between them. CDR1 is LNHDA and CDR2 is SQIVND in the germline V gene (reference sequence). The CDR3, as DNA: TGTGCCAGTACAGGTTATTGGGACACGGACACTTATAGCAATCAGCCCCAGCATTTT. Translating gives CASTGYWDTDTYSNQPQHF.

The chain couples TRBV6-1 to TRBJ1-2; 8 bases match TRBD1. With V trimmed by 4 bases and J by 4 bases, 14 bases remained unmatched. The CDR3 contains 17 residues. Germline V gene data show CDR1 as MNHNS and CDR2 as SASEGT. The CDR3 nucleotides read TGTGCCAGCAGTGGGACCGTAAGGACAGGGCTCTTCTATGGCTACACCTTC. Amino acid sequence: CASSGTVRTGLFYGYTF.

The CDR3 loop reads CSVRMTGDFADTQYF. Here the CDR3 DNA reads TGCAGCGTTCGCATGACAGGGGACTTCGCAGATACGCAGTATTTT. This chain connects TRBV29-1 to TRBJ2-3, with 8 bases aligning to TRBD1. The germline V gene has CDR1 SQVTM and CDR2 ANQGSEA. V lost 5 bases and J lost 4; bases outside the gene matches: 11. This CDR3 spans 15 amino acids.

This chain joins TRBV19 and TRBJ1-2; 8 nucleotides agree with TRBD1. This CDR3 has 13 amino acids. The germline CDR1 and CDR2 sequences are LNHDA and SQIVND (reference sequence). V was pared by 8 bases and J by 4 bases, with 6 bases of the junction left unmatched. The CDR3 DNA reads as TGTGCCAGTCGGACAGGGCCCGCCTATGGCTACACCTTC. Translating gives CASRTGPAYGYTF.

The V and J genes are TRBV20-1 and TRBJ2-1; the D gene is possibly TRBD2 (7 bases). The germline CDR1 and CDR2 sequences are DFQATT and SNEGSKA (reference sequence). This CDR3 spans 16 amino acids. V was cut by 3 bases and J by 0 bases, with 15 bases left in between. The CDR3 nucleotides read TGCAGTGCTAGTGACGGGGGGCCTCTCTCCTACAATGAGCAGTTCTTC. It translates to CSASDGGPLSYNEQFF.

V and J are TRBV30 and TRBJ2-1, with 11 bases identical to TRBD1. Germline V lookup: CDR1 GTSNPN, CDR2 SVGIG (reference sequence). V lost 2 bases, J lost 7 bases, and 7 bases stayed unmatched. This CDR3 is built from 15 residues. The CDR3: CAWSTGTGGRNEQFF. The CDR3 bases are TGTGCCTGGAGTACCGGGACAGGGGGTAGAAATGAGCAGTTCTTC.

This chain links TRBV5-1 with TRBJ1-2; TRBD1 might be the D (6 bases). The CDR3 contains 15 residues. Germline lookup yields CDR1 SGHRS and CDR2 YFSETQ. V dropped 4 bases and J dropped 4 bases, with 17 bases sitting between them. CDR3 in amino acids: CASSPDGTTVYGYTF. The CDR3 DNA follows: TGCGCCAGCAGCCCGGATGGGACAACAGTCTATGGCTACACCTTC.

This rearrangement joins TRBV19 to TRBJ2-2; the D gene is possibly TRBD1 (5 bases). Germline V CDR1 and CDR2: LNHDA, SQIVND (reference sequence). The V end lost 4 bases, the J end lost 7 bases, and 13 bases lay between the germline ends. CDR3 length: 14 amino acids. CDR3 in amino acids: CASSTQGKDGELFF. The DNA of the CDR3 is TGTGCCAGTAGTACTCAGGGAAAGGACGGGGAGCTGTTTTTT.

This sequence joins TRBV6-6 and TRBJ1-2; possible D gene TRBD1, 5 bases. Per the germline V gene, CDR1 is MNHNY and CDR2 is SVGAGI (reference sequence). This CDR3 spans 16 amino acids. The V gene lost 6 bases and the J gene lost 4 bases, with 21 bases spanning the gap. The CDR3 region is CASSSPSRGGVYGYTF. CDR3 DNA: TGTGCCAGCAGCTCTCCTTCCCGGGGAGGGGTCTATGGCTACACCTTC.

The genes are TRBV3-1 (or the pseudogene TRBV3-2) and TRBJ1-2; no firm D call. CDR1 LGHDT and CDR2 YNNKEL come from the germline V gene (reference sequence). The CDR3 loop spans 12 amino acids. V was clipped by 1 base and J by 7 bases, with 7 bases between them. DNA for the CDR3: TGTGCCAGCAGCCAAGGCGCGGGTGGCTACACCTTC. Translated: CASSQGAGGYTF.

The table lists this clone with a few counts. V usage is TRBV30 and J usage is TRBJ1-5; TRBD1 aligns across 7 bases. CDR1 is GTSNPN and CDR2 is SVGIG in the germline V gene (reference sequence). Trimming at V came to 2 bases and at J to 6 bases, leaving 4 bases not matched to a gene. This CDR3 is 13 amino acids long. CDR3 sequence (DNA): TGTGCCTGGAGTCCGAGGGGGCTTCAGCCCCAGCATTTT. It specifies CAWSPRGLQPQHF.